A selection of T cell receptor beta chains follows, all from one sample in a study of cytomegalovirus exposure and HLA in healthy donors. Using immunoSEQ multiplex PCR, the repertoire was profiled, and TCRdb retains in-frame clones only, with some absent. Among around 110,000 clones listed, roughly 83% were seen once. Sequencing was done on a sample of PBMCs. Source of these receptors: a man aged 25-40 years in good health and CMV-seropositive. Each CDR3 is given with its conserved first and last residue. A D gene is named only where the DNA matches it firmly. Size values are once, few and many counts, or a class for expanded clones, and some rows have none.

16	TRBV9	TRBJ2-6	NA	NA	TGTGCCAGCAGCGGACGGCGGAACTCTGGGGCCAACGTCCTGACTTTC	CASSGRRNSGANVLTF
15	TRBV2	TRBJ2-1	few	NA	TGTGCCAGCACCGAAATCCGGGAGACCCCCGATGAGCAGTTCTTC	CASTEIRETPDEQFF
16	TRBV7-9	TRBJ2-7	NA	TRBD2	TGTGCCAGCAGCTTAGGGGTCGGGGGGTTCAGACTCGAGCAGTACTTC	CASSLGVGGFRLEQYF
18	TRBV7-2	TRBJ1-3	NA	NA	TGTGCCAGCAGCTTTTCCTCCGCAGGGCGTTCCTCTGGAAACACCATATATTTT	CASSFSSAGRSSGNTIYF
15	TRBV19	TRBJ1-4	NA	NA	TGTGCCAGTAGTCGCGACGCAGGGCCTAATGAAAAACTGTTTTTT	CASSRDAGPNEKLFF
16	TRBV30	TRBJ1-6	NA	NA	TGTGCCTGGAGTGTATCGGGGGGCTCGTATAATTCACCCCTCCACTTT	CAWSVSGGSYNSPLHF
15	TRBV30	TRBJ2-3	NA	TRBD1	TGTGCCTGGAGCGGGACAGGGGTCCGCACAGATACGCAGTATTTT	CAWSGTGVRTDTQYF
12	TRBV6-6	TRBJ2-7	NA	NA	TGTGCCAGCAGGACTAATACCTACGAGCAGTACTTC	CASRTNTYEQYF
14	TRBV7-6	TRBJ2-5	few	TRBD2	TGTGCCAGCAGTTTCCGGACTAGCCAAGAGACCCAGTACTTC	CASSFRTSQETQYF
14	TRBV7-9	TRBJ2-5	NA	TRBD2	TGTGCCAGCAGCTTAGGCGGGGGACGAGAGACCCAGTACTTC	CASSLGGGRETQYF
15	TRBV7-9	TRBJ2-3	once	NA	TGTGCCAGCAGCTTACGCGGGGTGAACACAGATACGCAGTATTTT	CASSLRGVNTDTQYF
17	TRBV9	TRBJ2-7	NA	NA	TGTGCCAGCAGCGTAGGATGGAGAGGGAGCTCTTCCTACGAGCAGTACTTC	CASSVGWRGSSSYEQYF
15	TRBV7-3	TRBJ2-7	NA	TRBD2	TGTGCCAGCAGCCCTATGAGCGGGGGGAGCTACGAGCAGTACTTC	CASSPMSGGSYEQYF
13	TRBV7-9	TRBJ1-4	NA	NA	TGTGCCAGCAATCCGGGAGCTAATGAAAAACTGTTTTTT	CASNPGANEKLFF
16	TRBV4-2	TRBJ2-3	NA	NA	TGTGCCAGCAGCCGACGTCGAGGGCTAGCTACAGATACGCAGTATTTT	CASSRRRGLATDTQYF
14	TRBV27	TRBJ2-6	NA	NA	TGTGCCAGCAGTCTCCTTGCTGGGGCCAACGGCCTGACTTTC	CASSLLAGANGLTF
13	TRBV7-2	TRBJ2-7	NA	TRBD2	TGTGCCAGCAGCTTTTCCGGGGGGGTCGAGCAGTACTTC	CASSFSGGVEQYF
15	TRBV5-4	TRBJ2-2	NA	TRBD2	TGTGCCAGCAGCTCCGGGCTCTTTAGCGGGAGTGAACTGTTTTTT	CASSSGLFSGSELFF
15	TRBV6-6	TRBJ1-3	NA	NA	TGTGCCAGCAGTTACCAACAGGGTTTTGGAAACACCATATATTTT	CASSYQQGFGNTIYF
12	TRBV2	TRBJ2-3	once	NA	TGTGCCAGCAGTGGACTAGTTAATACGCAGTATTTT	CASSGLVNTQYF
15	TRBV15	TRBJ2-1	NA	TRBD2	TGTGCCACCAGCAGAGGACTAGCGGGAGTGTATGAGCAGTTCTTC	CATSRGLAGVYEQFF
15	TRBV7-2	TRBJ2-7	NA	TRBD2	TGTGCCAGCAGCCTTTGGACTAGCGGGAGGGACGAGCAGTACTTC	CASSLWTSGRDEQYF